This T cell receptor (beta chain) is drawn from a study of blood T cell repertoires in COVID-19. This clone was found a few times. One Seattle source followed patients from active infection through their disease course. The CDR3 is made up of 14 amino acids. In germline, CDR1 is LNHDA, CDR2 SQIVND (reference sequence). Trimming took 3 bases from V and 7 from J; bases not matched to a gene: 3. TCRdb keeps only in-frame clones here, not all; method: immunoSEQ multiplex PCR. The sample has about 120,000 clones, over 75% seen once. The rearrangement uses TRBV19 and TRBJ1-4; 9 nucleotides line up with TRBD1. Sequencing used peripheral blood. The source is a man aged 25 to 45 with COVID-19, enrolled during active disease. DNA for the CDR3: TGTGCCAGTAGTATGGACAGGGGTCGTGAAAAACTGTTTTTT. As protein: CASSMDRGREKLFF.